The rows below give T cell receptor beta chains drawn from one sample of a study of T cells after yellow fever vaccination. TCRdb reanalysed the 5' RACE reads using MiXCR and keeps one entry per CDR3 protein. The top ten hold 15% to 20% of the sample, which has 450,000 to 600,000 distinct CDR3 sequences, roughly a sixth seen once. Specimen: PBMCs, collected 5 to 6 days after the first yellow fever vaccination. The receptors shown here come from a man in his late teens or twenties who received the YFV17D yellow fever vaccine. CDR3s include the opening cysteine and the closing phenylalanine or tryptophan. The D gene is left open where the match is weak. Some rows have no size entry. The others give once, few or many, or a class for an expanded clone.

j_gene	d_gene	abundance	v_gene	CDR3nt	CDR3aa
TRBJ1-6	NA	NA	TRBV24-1	TGTGCCCCCAAGCAGCCCTATAATTCACCCCTCCACTTT	CAPKQPYNSPLHF
TRBJ2-3	NA	many	TRBV18	TGTGCCAGCTCACCACCCGAGGGGGTAGATACGCAGTATTTT	CASSPPEGVDTQYF
TRBJ2-7	NA	NA	TRBV4-3	TGCGCCAGCAGCCAGGCCCATAGAGGGAGCGACGAGCAGTACTTC	CASSQAHRGSDEQYF
TRBJ1-6	TRBD1	NA	TRBV5-1	TGCGCCAGCAGCGCGAAAACCGGGACAGAGAATTCACCCCTCCACTTT	CASSAKTGTENSPLHF
TRBJ2-3	TRBD2	many	TRBV14	TGTGCCAGCAGCCAAGCCCCCCGGAGACTAGCGGGGGGCCGGAATACGCAGTATTTT	CASSQAPRRLAGGRNTQYF
TRBJ1-2	TRBD1	NA	TRBV11-2	TGTGCCAGCAGCTTACATCAGAAGACAGGGTCGTTCTATGGCTACACCTTC	CASSLHQKTGSFYGYTF
TRBJ2-1	TRBD1	NA	TRBV12-3/TRBV12-4	TGTGCCGTAGGGGGCCGTTTTTGGTTCTTC	CAVGGRFWFF
TRBJ2-1	NA	NA	TRBV7-9	TGTGCCAGCAGCTTTATAGCGGATCCTAACAATGAGCAGTTCTTC	CASSFIADPNNEQFF
TRBJ2-7	NA	few	TRBV5-1	TGCGCCAGCAGTTCGCAGGGGCACTCAACCTCCCAGTACTTC	CASSSQGHSTSQYF
TRBJ2-7	NA	few	TRBV11-2	TGTGCCAGCAGCTCCCTATGGGGCAGGTACGAGCAGTACTTC	CASSSLWGRYEQYF
TRBJ1-5	NA	few	TRBV15	TGTGCCACCAGCAGTCAAGATGTCGGTCCTGCCCTGGGCAATCAGCCCCAGCATTTT	CATSSQDVGPALGNQPQHF
TRBJ1-2	NA	NA	TRBV10-3	TGTGCCATCAGAAACCAGGACGGGTTGCAAGGTGGCTACACCTTC	CAIRNQDGLQGGYTF
TRBJ2-2	NA	NA	TRBV29-1	TGCAGCGCCGTCAGGGGGGAGACCGGGGAGCTGTTTTTT	CSAVRGETGELFF
TRBJ2-7	TRBD1	NA	TRBV2	TGTGCCAGCAGTGACGACAGGGCTCGCCTCTACGAGCAGTACTTC	CASSDDRARLYEQYF
TRBJ2-1	TRBD1	NA	TRBV7-2	TGTGCCAGCAGCGGTAGGACAGGGGGTTCCAATGAGCAGTTCTTC	CASSGRTGGSNEQFF
TRBJ2-4	TRBD1	NA	TRBV6-2/TRBV6-3	TGTGCCAGCACCCAAGGGGGCGCCTTAATTAACATTCAGTACTTC	CASTQGGALINIQYF
TRBJ2-3	NA	NA	TRBV5-6	TGTGCCAGCAGCCTTTATGGGATTCAGGGGCCCACAGATACGCAGTATTTT	CASSLYGIQGPTDTQYF
TRBJ2-3	NA	NA	TRBV27	TGTGCCAGCAGTTTCAAACAGGGACCCACAGATACGCAGTATTTT	CASSFKQGPTDTQYF
TRBJ2-3	NA	NA	TRBV2	TGTGCCAGCAGGCCGGGGACGCAAATCACAGATACGCAGTATTTT	CASRPGTQITDTQYF
TRBJ1-5	NA	NA	TRBV19	TGTGCCAGTAGGGAGACAACGGGTCAGCCCCAGCATTTT	CASRETTGQPQHF
TRBJ1-2	NA	few	TRBV11-2	TGTGCCAGCAGCTTACCCCACCGTTACCAGCCACCGGGACACATTAACTATGGCTACACCTTC	CASSLPHRYQPPGHINYGYTF
TRBJ2-1	TRBD1	NA	TRBV19	TGTGCCAGTAGTATTGGGACAGCTGCAAATGAGCAGTTCTTC	CASSIGTAANEQFF
TRBJ2-2	TRBD1	few	TRBV6-1	TGTGCCAGCGCGGGACAGGGTGGAACCGGGGAGCTGTTTTTT	CASAGQGGTGELFF
TRBJ1-5	TRBD1	many	TRBV7-9	TGTGCCAGCAGCAGCATACAGGGGGCGGCTCAGCCCCAGCATTTT	CASSSIQGAAQPQHF
TRBJ2-1	TRBD2	NA	TRBV4-1	TGCGCCAGCAGCCAAGGCCCCGGGGGGGGATACAATGAGCAGTTCTTC	CASSQGPGGGYNEQFF
TRBJ2-7	NA	NA	TRBV4-1	TGCGCCAGCAGCCAAGCCTTACAGGGAACCTACGAGCAGTACTTC	CASSQALQGTYEQYF
TRBJ2-7	TRBD2	NA	TRBV15	TGTGCCGCCGGGACTAGCGGGGGCGACGAGCAGTACTTC	CAAGTSGGDEQYF
TRBJ2-3	TRBD1	NA	TRBV20-1	TGCAGTGCTGCGGGATTTCGGACAGGGGGCGCCTGGGATACGCAGTATTTT	CSAAGFRTGGAWDTQYF
TRBJ1-5	TRBD1	NA	TRBV11-2	TGTGCCAGCAGCGGGGGACAGGGGGACCAGCCCCAGCATTTT	CASSGGQGDQPQHF
TRBJ1-1	NA	NA	TRBV3-1	TGTGCCAGCAGCCAAACGTTTACAGGGTCGGTCGGAATGAACACTGAAGCTTTCTTT	CASSQTFTGSVGMNTEAFF
TRBJ2-2	NA	NA	TRBV3-1	TGTGCCAGCAGCCTGGTTGTATACACCGGGGAGCTGTTTTTT	CASSLVVYTGELFF
TRBJ2-5	NA	NA	TRBV5-1	TGCGCCAGCAGCTCTGGAGTGGGGCTTGTGACCCAGTACTTC	CASSSGVGLVTQYF
TRBJ2-1	NA	few	TRBV6-2/TRBV6-3	TGTGCCAGCAGTTACGAGGGCTACAATGAGCAGTTCTTC	CASSYEGYNEQFF
TRBJ1-5	NA	few	TRBV6-1	TGTGCCAGCAGTCGTCAGCTCAATCAGCCCCAGCATTTT	CASSRQLNQPQHF
TRBJ1-6	NA	few	TRBV4-3	TGCGCCAGCAGCCAAGGGTCGTCACCCCTCCACTTT	CASSQGSSPLHF
TRBJ2-5	TRBD1	few	TRBV20-1	TGCAGTGCTAGAGCGACAGGGGGCAAAGAGACCCAGTACTTC	CSARATGGKETQYF
TRBJ1-1	NA	many	TRBV12-3/TRBV12-4	TGTGCCAGCAGTCGCCGGGGGCGCGCTGAAGCTTTCTTT	CASSRRGRAEAFF
TRBJ1-5	NA	NA	TRBV28	TGTGCCAGCAGGAGCAATCAGCCCCAGCATTTT	CASRSNQPQHF
TRBJ2-3	TRBD2	many	TRBV5-1	TGCGCCAGCAGCGAAAGCAGCGGGGGGTTCACAGATACGCAGTATTTT	CASSESSGGFTDTQYF
TRBJ1-4	TRBD1	few	TRBV12-3/TRBV12-4	TGTGCCAGCAGTTTGTGGGACAGAAAAGCAACTAATGAAAAACTGTTTTTT	CASSLWDRKATNEKLFF
TRBJ2-3	TRBD2	few	TRBV4-1	TGCGCCAGCAGCCTCGCGGGGGGGGCTACTACAGATACGCAGTATTTT	CASSLAGGATTDTQYF
TRBJ2-7	NA	NA	TRBV20-1	TGCAGCGCACAACAGGGTTACGAGCAGTACTTC	CSAQQGYEQYF
TRBJ1-5	NA	many	TRBV5-1	TGCGCCAGCAGCTTGGGTTTGCGCAATCAGCCCCAGCATTTT	CASSLGLRNQPQHF
TRBJ2-5	NA	NA	TRBV5-6	TGTGCCAGCAGCTTCAAGGCAGCCCAAGAGACCCAGTACTTC	CASSFKAAQETQYF
TRBJ2-6	NA	few	TRBV4-1	TGCGCCAGCAGCCAAGCTCCGACGGTACACTCTGGGGCCAACGTCCTGACTTTC	CASSQAPTVHSGANVLTF
TRBJ2-1	NA	NA	TRBV5-1	TGCGCCAGCAGCCGCAGGGGCCGGAGCTCCTACAATGAGCAGTTCTTC	CASSRRGRSSYNEQFF
TRBJ2-5	TRBD2	NA	TRBV4-2	TGTGCCAGCAGCCAAGATGGGGGGGTAGGGACCCAGTACTTC	CASSQDGGVGTQYF
TRBJ2-4	NA	NA	TRBV6-2/TRBV6-3	TGTGCCAGCAGCGCCCTGCGACTAGCCAAAAACATTCAGTACTTC	CASSALRLAKNIQYF
TRBJ2-7	NA	few	TRBV7-6	TGTGCCAGCAGCCTCACCTTAGGTTCCTACGAGCAGTACTTC	CASSLTLGSYEQYF
TRBJ2-4	NA	NA	TRBV6-1	TGTGCCAGCAGTGCGCACCTAGCCAAAAACATTCAGTACTTC	CASSAHLAKNIQYF
TRBJ2-5	NA	NA	TRBV5-4	TGTGCCAGCAGCTTGGAGGGGGACGAGACCCAGTACTTC	CASSLEGDETQYF